Following are 32 T cell receptor beta chains from one sample sequenced in a study of metastatic and nonmetastatic thyroid tumors. Thyroid surgery took place with no prior treatment in any patient. TCRdb reassembled clones from the PCR reads with MiXCR. The profile shows about 32,000 clones, around 20% of them singletons. Sequencing was performed on blood. These receptors originate from a female donor with papillary thyroid cancer or a benign thyroid nodule (not recorded which). Some clones in this sample may be carry-over from other donors' samples.

J is TRBJ2-2 and V is TRBV6-2 or TRBV6-3; TRBD2 agrees at 8 bases. Germline V CDR1 and CDR2: MNHEY, SVGEGT. The CDR3 is 16 amino acids. With 5 bases clipped from V and 0 bases from J, the junction kept 5 bases outside the gene matches. The CDR3 loop reads CASSRSGIANTGELFF. CDR3 in DNA: TGTGCCAGCAGTCGTAGCGGGATCGCGAACACCGGGGAGCTGTTTTTT.

The V call is TRBV20-1, the J call TRBJ1-1; no definite D call. Trimming pared 6 bases from V and 1 base from J, leaving 9 bases between. Germline V gene data show CDR1 as DFQATT and CDR2 as SNEGSKA (reference sequence). CDR3 length: 12 amino acids. The CDR3 sequence: CSATSGNTEAFF. The CDR3 DNA is TGCAGTGCCACCTCGGGGAACACTGAAGCTTTCTTT.

This clone was observed at least ten times. The J gene is TRBJ2-5, the V gene TRBV5-4, with 14 bases that match TRBD2. Germline assignment: CDR1 SGHNT and CDR2 YYREEE (reference sequence). V dropped 4 bases and J dropped 1; count of bases not matched to a gene: 3. The CDR3 is made up of 16 amino acids. The CDR3 nucleotides read TGTGCCAGCAGCGGGGGACTAGCGGGAGTCCAAGAGACCCAGTACTTC. Its protein product is CASSGGLAGVQETQYF.

The V and J genes are TRBV6-1 and TRBJ1-6; 10 bases map to TRBD1. The ends lost 4 bases at V and 5 bases at J; junction bases unmatched: 5. Germline V gives CDR1 MNHNS, CDR2 SASEGT. The CDR3 runs 16 residues. The CDR3 sequence: CASSVGTGENNSPLHF. CDR3 bases: TGTGCCAGCAGTGTCGGGACAGGGGAAAATAATTCACCCCTCCACTTT.

This clone was detected many times. The chain couples TRBV12-3 or TRBV12-4 to TRBJ1-3, with 11 bases that match TRBD1. This CDR3 is 17 amino acids long. The V and J ends lost 3 bases and 1 base, in that order; junction bases with no gene match: 5. The CDR3 nucleotides read TGTGCCAGCAGTTTGTGGACAGGGGGCTCTTCTGGAAACACCATATATTTT. This translates into CASSLWTGGSSGNTIYF.

This clone has ten or more counts. The chain uses TRBV5-4 and TRBJ1-2; possibly TRBD1 for D (6 bases). This CDR3 contains 16 residues. Germline lookup yields CDR1 SGHNT and CDR2 YYREEE (reference sequence). V was shortened by 4 bases and J by 1 base, with 17 bases between the two germline ends. CDR3 amino acids: CASSPSGQRINYGYTF. The CDR3 DNA follows: TGTGCCAGCAGCCCATCTGGACAGCGCATTAACTATGGCTACACCTTC. Combining the CDR3 with reference TRBV5-4 and TRBJ1-2 gives the whole variable domain ETGVTQSPTHLIKTRGQQVTLRCSSQSGHNTVSWYQQALGQGPQFIFQYYREEENGRGNFPPRFSGLQFPNYSSELNVNALELDDSALYLCASSPSGQRINYGYTFGSGTRLTVV.

The rearrangement links TRBV30 to TRBJ2-7, with 8 bases aligning to TRBD2. This CDR3 spans 13 amino acids. CDR1 and CDR2 from the germline V gene are GTSNPN and SVGIG (reference sequence). Trimming removed 0 bases from V and 5 bases from J; junction bases left unmatched: 3. For the CDR3, the DNA is TGTGCCTGGAGTGTATCAGCGGGGGACGAGCAGTACTTC. The encoded protein is CAWSVSAGDEQYF.

This clone was observed many times. This chain uses TRBV5-4 with TRBJ1-1; D uncertain. CDR1 SGHNT and CDR2 YYREEE come from the germline V gene (reference sequence). The CDR3 has 14 amino acids. V dropped 1 base and J dropped 7 bases, with 14 bases sitting between them. The CDR3 DNA is TGTGCCAGCAGCTTGCGGGGAGGGTTTGGTGAAGCTTTCTTT. This gives the protein CASSLRGGFGEAFF.

The chain combines TRBV19 with TRBJ1-3; D gene uncertain. The germline V and J ends were trimmed by 3 bases and 1 base, with 7 bases remaining between them. CDR3 size: 14 residues. Germline V gives CDR1 LNHDA, CDR2 SQIVND (reference sequence). For the CDR3, the DNA is TGTGCCAGTAGTATCCCCTTATCTGGAAACACCATATATTTT. It translates to CASSIPLSGNTIYF.

This clone is judged medium-sized. CDR3 sequence (DNA): TGTGCCAGCGGAGCGGGACAGGCCTACTCTGGAAACACCATATATTTT. Its protein product is CASGAGQAYSGNTIYF. J is TRBJ1-3 and V is TRBV6-1; 8 bases match TRBD1. Germline lookup yields CDR1 MNHNS and CDR2 SASEGT. The CDR3 is 16 residues long. With 8 bases clipped from V and 0 bases from J, the junction kept 9 bases outside the gene matches.

By share of the sample, this clone is medium-sized (0.01 to 0.1%). The chain combines TRBV30 with TRBJ1-1, with 10 bases that match TRBD1. This CDR3 contains 14 residues. Trimming removed 7 bases from V and 4 bases from J; junction bases left unmatched: 9. Germline-derived CDR1 and CDR2 are GTSNPN and SVGIG (reference sequence). The CDR3 DNA reads as TGTGCCTTCAAGAAATGGGACAGGGGCACTGAAGCTTTCTTT. Translation gives CAFKKWDRGTEAFF.

In this sample, this clone turned up many times. The chain couples TRBV20-1 to TRBJ2-3; TRBD1 matches 8 bases. The V and J ends lost 3 bases and 0 bases, in that order; junction bases with no gene match: 5. The CDR3 contains 15 residues. Germline V gene lookup returns CDR1 DFQATT and CDR2 SNEGSKA (reference sequence). CDR3 sequence: CSASTGQGSTDTQYF. The CDR3 bases are TGCAGTGCTAGTACCGGACAGGGTAGCACAGATACGCAGTATTTT.

This clone has at least ten counts. V gene TRBV5-1 combines with J gene TRBJ1-2; D is possibly TRBD1 (6 bases). Germline loops: CDR1 SGHRS, CDR2 YFSETQ. CDR3 length equals 13 residues. V was clipped by 4 bases and J by 7 bases, with 14 bases between them. The CDR3 region is CASSDPNRVGYTF. The CDR3 DNA sequence: TGCGCCAGCAGCGACCCAAACAGGGTTGGCTACACCTTC.

The sample holds a few counts of this clone. This rearrangement joins TRBV20-1 to TRBJ2-7, with TRBD1 as a possible D gene (5 bases). Germline V gives CDR1 DFQATT, CDR2 SNEGSKA (reference sequence). With 3 bases removed from V and 3 bases from J, the gap between germline ends came to 15 bases. The CDR3 consists of 14 residues. The CDR3 here is CSASPPGYDYEQYF. The CDR3 DNA sequence: TGCAGTGCTAGCCCTCCAGGGTATGACTACGAGCAGTACTTC.

Only a few counts were recorded for this clone. The chain uses TRBV6-2 or TRBV6-3 and TRBJ2-5; 10 bases map to TRBD2. Germline loops: CDR1 MNHEY, CDR2 SVGEGT. The CDR3 loop spans 16 amino acids. V was clipped by 2 bases and J by 2 bases; unmatched bases: 5. CDR3 sequence reads: CASSYRGLATQETQYF. The CDR3 DNA reads TGTGCCAGCAGTTACAGGGGACTAGCGACTCAAGAGACCCAGTACTTC.

This clone was found many times. A much bigger clone sits one base away, suggesting this may be a read error. The chain employs TRBV11-2 and TRBJ2-1; no firm D call. CDR1 and CDR2 (germline): SGHAT, FQNNGV. This CDR3 has 13 amino acids. The CDR3 region is CASSLDWENEQSF. In DNA form, the CDR3 reads TGTGCCAGCAGCTTAGATTGGGAAAATGAGCAGTCCTTC.

This chain connects TRBV30 to TRBJ2-5; 7 bases are shared with TRBD1. Germline V gene lookup returns CDR1 GTSNPN and CDR2 SVGIG (reference sequence). This CDR3 is built from 13 residues. The ends lost 8 bases at V and 0 bases at J; junction bases unmatched: 6. This chain's CDR3 is CALAGTDQETQYF. CDR3 sequence (DNA): TGTGCCCTCGCCGGGACAGACCAAGAGACCCAGTACTTC.

This clone was counted at least ten times. Being one base from a much bigger clone, this may be a read error. The V and J genes are TRBV10-3 and TRBJ2-2; 7 positions agree with TRBD1. The V segment lost 5 bases and the J segment 5 bases; nucleotides outside the gene matches: 8. The CDR3 covers 15 residues. CDR1 ENHRY and CDR2 SYGVKD come from the germline V gene. The CDR3, as DNA: TGTGCCATCAGTAAAGACAGGGACGGTACCGGGGAGCTGTTTTTT. This encodes CAISKDRDGTGELFF.

The rearrangement joins TRBV11-2 to TRBJ2-7; 9 bases align to TRBD1. Germline CDR1 and CDR2: SGHAT and FQNNGV. There are 14 residues in the CDR3. With V trimmed by 4 bases and J by 9 bases, 10 bases remained unmatched. The CDR3 sequence: CASSSTGGGDGQYF. The CDR3 nucleotides read TGTGCCAGCAGCTCCACAGGGGGCGGGGATGGGCAGTACTTC.

This rearrangement joins TRBV27 to TRBJ1-1, with D maybe TRBD1 (6 bases). V dropped 6 bases and J dropped 1 base, with 15 bases sitting between them. The CDR3 covers 15 residues. The V gene's germline CDR1 is MNHEY and CDR2 SMNVEV (reference sequence). The CDR3 spells CASRRGGARNTEAFF. The CDR3 DNA is TGTGCCAGCAGGCGAGGGGGGGCGAGGAACACTGAAGCTTTCTTT.

V is TRBV27 and J is TRBJ1-6; unclear D gene. CDR1 is MNHEY and CDR2 is SMNVEV in the germline V gene (reference sequence). The CDR3 has 10 amino acids. V was cut by 8 bases and J by 9 bases, with 5 bases left in between. CDR3 sequence: CASGSSPLHF. CDR3 coding DNA: TGTGCCAGCGGGAGTTCACCCCTCCACTTT.

This clone has ten or more counts. CDR3 protein: CASRQGEGRVNQPQHF. The CDR3 DNA reads TGTGCCAGTAGACAGGGGGAGGGGCGAGTCAATCAGCCCCAGCATTTT. The V gene is TRBV19, the J gene TRBJ1-5; TRBD1 matches at 8 bases. CDR1 and CDR2 from the germline V gene are LNHDA and SQIVND (reference sequence). V lost 6 bases, J lost 3 bases, and 10 bases stayed unmatched. CDR3 size: 16 residues.

This clone showed up just a few times. The CDR3 end shows no conserved phenylalanine or tryptophan, and so a read error is likely. The chain uses TRBV28 and TRBJ1-2, with TRBD1 matching over 7 bases. Germline trimming cut 11 bases from V and 2 bases from J; bases unmatched to any gene: 11. This CDR3 has 14 residues. The V gene's germline CDR1 is MDHEN and CDR2 SYDVKM. The CDR3 reads CAGLTPGQNYGYTL. The CDR3 bases are TGTGCCGGCCTCACCCCGGGACAGAACTATGGCTACACCCTC.

J is TRBJ2-1 and V is TRBV20-1; TRBD1 matches 10 bases. The CDR3 has 13 amino acids. The junction had 6 bases not matched to a gene; V was cut back by 6 bases and J by 7 bases. Germline V gene lookup returns CDR1 DFQATT and CDR2 SNEGSKA (reference sequence). In DNA, the CDR3 is TGCAGTGCGCCGGGACAGGGGAGGAATGAGCAGTTCTTC. It translates to CSAPGQGRNEQFF.

The V gene is TRBV20-1, the J gene TRBJ2-7; TRBD2 might be the D (6 bases). The CDR3 runs to 13 residues. Trimming took off 3 bases at V and 2 bases at J, with 11 bases between the two ends. Germline V CDR1 and CDR2: DFQATT, SNEGSKA (reference sequence). The CDR3 reads CSASLRGTYEQYF. The CDR3 DNA follows: TGCAGTGCTAGCCTTCGGGGGACCTACGAGCAGTACTTC.

This clone was observed many times. The J gene is TRBJ1-1, the V gene TRBV6-1; D uncertain. The V end was cut by 4 bases, the J end by 6 bases, with 12 bases between. Germline V gene sequence: CDR1 MNHNS, CDR2 SASEGT. The CDR3 totals 13 residues. The CDR3 region has the DNA TGTGCCAGCAGTGTCCTCGGTGGGGCTGAAGCTTTCTTT. Translation: CASSVLGGAEAFF.

This clone appeared many times. The CDR3 sequence is CASSTRTAYNEKLFF. The DNA of the CDR3 is TGCGCCAGCAGTACAAGGACAGCTTATAATGAAAAACTGTTTTTT. The chain couples TRBV5-1 to TRBJ1-4, with D tentatively TRBD1 (6 bases). V was shortened by 5 bases and J by 4 bases, with 15 bases between the two germline ends. The CDR3 runs to 15 residues. Germline assignment: CDR1 SGHRS and CDR2 YFSETQ.

The chain combines TRBV10-2 with TRBJ2-5; 14 nucleotides match TRBD2. Germline V gene lookup returns CDR1 WSHSY and CDR2 SAAADI. CDR3 size: 15 residues. V trimming: 6 bases; J trimming: 7 bases; junction bases outside the gene matches: 7. CDR3 amino acids: CASSGGTSGRGTQYF. CDR3 in DNA: TGCGCCAGCAGCGGCGGGACTAGCGGGAGAGGGACCCAGTACTTC.

In this sample, this clone turned up many times. The sample carries other DNA sequences with the same CDR3. This chain uses TRBV20-1 with TRBJ1-1; 7 nucleotides match TRBD1. In germline, CDR1 is DFQATT, CDR2 SNEGSKA (reference sequence). V lost 5 bases, J lost 1 base, and 10 bases stayed unmatched. This CDR3 comprises 15 residues. The CDR3 sequence is CSAQDRVGGNTEAFF. The CDR3 bases are TGCAGTGCTCAAGACAGGGTCGGGGGGAACACTGAAGCTTTCTTT.

The chain couples TRBV9 to TRBJ1-1; TRBD1 agrees at 9 bases. Trimming took 3 bases from V and 11 from J; bases not matched to a gene: 8. Germline values: CDR1 SGDLS, CDR2 YYNGEE. CDR3 length: 13 residues. CDR3 nucleotide sequence: TGTGCCAGCAGCGCCGGACAGGGGTTGGTTGCTTTCTTT. It yields the protein CASSAGQGLVAFF.

This clone has only a few counts. The chain carries TRBV12-3 or TRBV12-4 and TRBJ2-7, with D tentatively TRBD1 (6 bases). The CDR3 sequence is 14 residues long. V lost 8 bases to trimming and J lost 7 bases, with 21 bases between them. CDR3 residues: CASGVAGASLEQYF. As DNA, the CDR3 is TGTGCCAGCGGGGTGGCAGGGGCTTCCCTGGAGCAGTACTTC.

CDR3 amino acids: CASSVAVQGNPPLHF. CDR3 DNA: TGTGCCAGCAGCGTAGCTGTGCAGGGGAACCCACCCCTCCACTTT. V usage is TRBV9 and J usage is TRBJ1-6, with D possibly matching TRBD1 (6 bases). Germline V gene lookup returns CDR1 SGDLS and CDR2 YYNGEE. The CDR3 length is 15 residues. Trimming shortened V by 0 bases and J by 11 bases, and 15 bases separated the two germline ends.